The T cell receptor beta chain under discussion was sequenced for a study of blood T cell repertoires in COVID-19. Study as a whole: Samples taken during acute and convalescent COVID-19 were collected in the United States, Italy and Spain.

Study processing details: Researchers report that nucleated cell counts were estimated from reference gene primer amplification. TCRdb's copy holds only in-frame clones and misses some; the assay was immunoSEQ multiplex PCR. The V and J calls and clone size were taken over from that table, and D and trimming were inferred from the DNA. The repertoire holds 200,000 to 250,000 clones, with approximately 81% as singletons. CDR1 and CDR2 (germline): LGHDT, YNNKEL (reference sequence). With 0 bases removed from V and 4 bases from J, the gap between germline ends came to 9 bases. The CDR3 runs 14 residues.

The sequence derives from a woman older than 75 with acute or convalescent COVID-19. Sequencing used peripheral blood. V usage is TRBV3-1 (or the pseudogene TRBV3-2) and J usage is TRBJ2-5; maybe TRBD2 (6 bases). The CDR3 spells CASSQDAGTETQYF. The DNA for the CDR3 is TGTGCCAGCAGCCAAGATGCGGGGACAGAGACCCAGTACTTC.